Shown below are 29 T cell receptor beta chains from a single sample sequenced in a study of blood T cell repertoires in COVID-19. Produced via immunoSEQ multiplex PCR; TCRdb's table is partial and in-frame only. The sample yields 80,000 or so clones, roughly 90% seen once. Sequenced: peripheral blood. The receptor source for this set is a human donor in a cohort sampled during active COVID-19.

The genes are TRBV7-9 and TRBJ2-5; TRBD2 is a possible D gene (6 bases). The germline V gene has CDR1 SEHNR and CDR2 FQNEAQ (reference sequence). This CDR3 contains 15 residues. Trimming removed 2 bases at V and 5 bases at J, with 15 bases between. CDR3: CASSLRPGVQETQYF. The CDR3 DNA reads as TGTGCCAGCAGCTTAAGGCCGGGAGTACAGGAGACCCAGTACTTC. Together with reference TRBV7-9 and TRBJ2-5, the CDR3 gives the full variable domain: DTGVSQNPRHKITKRGQNVTFRCDPISEHNRLYWYRQTLGQGPEFLTYFQNEAQLEKSRLLSDRFSAERPKGSFSTLEIQRTEQGDSAMYLCASSLRPGVQETQYFGPGTRLLVL.

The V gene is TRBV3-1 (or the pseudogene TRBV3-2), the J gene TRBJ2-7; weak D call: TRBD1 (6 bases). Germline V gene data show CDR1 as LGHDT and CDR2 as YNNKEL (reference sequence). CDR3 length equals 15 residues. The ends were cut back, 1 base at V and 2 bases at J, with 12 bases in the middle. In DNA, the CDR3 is TGTGCCAGCAGCCAAGTCCCGGACAGTACCTACGAGCAGTACTTC. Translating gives CASSQVPDSTYEQYF.

The CDR3, as DNA: TGTGCCAGCAGACCTTACAAGAATCAGCCCCAGCATTTT. Its protein product is CASRPYKNQPQHF. This chain uses TRBV27 with TRBJ1-5; unclear D gene. Germline V gene sequence: CDR1 MNHEY, CDR2 SMNVEV (reference sequence). The CDR3 spans 13 residues. Between the trimmed V and J ends, which lost 6 bases and 4 bases, there was a span of 10 bases.

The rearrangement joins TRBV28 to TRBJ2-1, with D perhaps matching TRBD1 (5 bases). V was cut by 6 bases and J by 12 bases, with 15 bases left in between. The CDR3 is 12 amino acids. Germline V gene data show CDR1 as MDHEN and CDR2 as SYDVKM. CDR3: CASSPGHSGQFF. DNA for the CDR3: TGTGCCAGCAGCCCAGGGCACAGTGGGCAGTTCTTC. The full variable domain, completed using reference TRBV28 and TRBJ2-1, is DVKVTQSSRYLVKRTGEKVFLECVQDMDHENMFWYRQDPGLGLRLIYFSYDVKMKEKGDIPEGYSVSREKKERFSLILESASTNQTSMYLCASSPGHSGQFFGPGTRLTVL.

The CDR3 nucleotides read TGTGCCCGCTCACTAGCGGGGTCAGATACGCAGTATTTT. This sequence encodes CARSLAGSDTQYF. The chain uses TRBV30 and TRBJ2-3; 10 bases fit TRBD2. V was pared by 8 bases and J by 4 bases, with 6 bases of the junction left unmatched. Germline V lookup: CDR1 GTSNPN, CDR2 SVGIG (reference sequence). The CDR3 extends over 13 amino acids. The whole variable domain, filled in from reference TRBV30 and TRBJ2-3, reads SQTIHQWPATLVQPVGSPLSLECTVEGTSNPNLYWYRQAAGRGLQLLFYSVGIGQISSEVPQNLSASRPQDRQFILSSKKLLLSDSGFYLCARSLAGSDTQYFGPGTRLTVL.

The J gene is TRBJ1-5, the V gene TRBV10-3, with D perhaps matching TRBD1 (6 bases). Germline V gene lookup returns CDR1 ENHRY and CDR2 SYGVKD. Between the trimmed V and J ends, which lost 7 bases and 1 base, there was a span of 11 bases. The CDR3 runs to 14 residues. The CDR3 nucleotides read TGTGCCATCACCCCAGGGGTAAGCAATCAGCCCCAGCATTTT. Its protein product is CAITPGVSNQPQHF.

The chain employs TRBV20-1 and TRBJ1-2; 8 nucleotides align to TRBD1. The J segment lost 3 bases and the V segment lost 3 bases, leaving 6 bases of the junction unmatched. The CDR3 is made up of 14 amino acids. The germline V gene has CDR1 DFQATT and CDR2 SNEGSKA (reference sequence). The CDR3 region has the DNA TGCAGTGCTAGTGCAGGGGGCAGGGACTATGGCTACACCTTC. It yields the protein CSASAGGRDYGYTF.

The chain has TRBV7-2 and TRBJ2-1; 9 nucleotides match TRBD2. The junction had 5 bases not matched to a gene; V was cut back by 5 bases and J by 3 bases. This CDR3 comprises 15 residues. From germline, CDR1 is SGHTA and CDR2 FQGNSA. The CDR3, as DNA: TGTGCCAGCAGCCAGGGGACTAGCCTCTACAATGAGCAGTTCTTC. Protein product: CASSQGTSLYNEQFF.

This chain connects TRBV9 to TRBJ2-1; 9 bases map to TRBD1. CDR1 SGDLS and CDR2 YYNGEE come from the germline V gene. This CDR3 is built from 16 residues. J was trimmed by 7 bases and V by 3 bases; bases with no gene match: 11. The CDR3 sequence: CASSEGTGQAGNEQFF. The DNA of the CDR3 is TGTGCCAGCAGCGAGGGGACAGGGCAGGCGGGGAATGAGCAGTTCTTC.

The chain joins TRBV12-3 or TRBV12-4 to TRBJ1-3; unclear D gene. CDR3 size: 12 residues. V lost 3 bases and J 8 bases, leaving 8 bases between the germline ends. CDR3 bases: TGTGCCAGCAGTTTTTCGGGAGACACCATATATTTT. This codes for CASSFSGDTIYF.

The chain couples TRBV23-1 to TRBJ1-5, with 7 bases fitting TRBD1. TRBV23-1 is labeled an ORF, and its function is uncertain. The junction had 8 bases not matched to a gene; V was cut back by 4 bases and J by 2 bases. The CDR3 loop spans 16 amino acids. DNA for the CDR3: TGCGCCAGCAGTCTAAAGTACGGACAGGGCAATCAGCCCCAGCATTTT. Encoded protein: CASSLKYGQGNQPQHF.

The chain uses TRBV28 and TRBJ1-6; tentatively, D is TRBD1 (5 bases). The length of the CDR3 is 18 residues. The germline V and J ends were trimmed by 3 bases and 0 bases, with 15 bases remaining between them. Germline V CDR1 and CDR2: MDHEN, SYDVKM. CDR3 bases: TGTGCCAGCAGTTTGCCCCAGGGTATAGGCTCCTATAATTCACCCCTCCACTTT. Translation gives CASSLPQGIGSYNSPLHF.

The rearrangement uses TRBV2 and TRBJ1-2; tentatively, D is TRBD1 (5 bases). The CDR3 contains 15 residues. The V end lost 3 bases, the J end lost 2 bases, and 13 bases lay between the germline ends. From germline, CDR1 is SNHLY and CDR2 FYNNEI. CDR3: CASSDPARANYGYTF. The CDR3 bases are TGTGCCAGCAGTGACCCGGCCAGGGCCAACTATGGCTACACCTTC.

The CDR3 DNA sequence: TGCGCCAGCAGCCCACAGGGGGATCCCCCAGATACGCAGTATTTT. It codes for CASSPQGDPPDTQYF. The gene calls are TRBV5-1 and TRBJ2-3; 8 bases are a match to TRBD1. The CDR3 is made up of 15 amino acids. Germline values: CDR1 SGHRS, CDR2 YFSETQ. Trimming removed 4 bases from V and 4 bases from J; junction bases left unmatched: 8.

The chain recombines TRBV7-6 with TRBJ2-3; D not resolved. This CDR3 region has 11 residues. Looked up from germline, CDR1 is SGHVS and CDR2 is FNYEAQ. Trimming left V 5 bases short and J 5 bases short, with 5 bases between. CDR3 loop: CASSAGDTQYF. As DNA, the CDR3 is TGTGCCAGCAGCGCCGGAGATACGCAGTATTTT.

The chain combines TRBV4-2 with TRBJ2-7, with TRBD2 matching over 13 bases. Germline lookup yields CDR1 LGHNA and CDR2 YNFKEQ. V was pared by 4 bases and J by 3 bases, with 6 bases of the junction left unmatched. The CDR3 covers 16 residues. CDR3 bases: TGTGCCAGCAGCCCCGGGACTAGCGGGAAAAACTACGAGCAGTACTTC. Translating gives CASSPGTSGKNYEQYF.

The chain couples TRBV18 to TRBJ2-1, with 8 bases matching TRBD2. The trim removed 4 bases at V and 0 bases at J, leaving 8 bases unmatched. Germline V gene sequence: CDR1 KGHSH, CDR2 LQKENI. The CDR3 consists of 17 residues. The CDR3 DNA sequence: TGTGCCAGCTCACTCAAACCCGGGACTAGCTCCTACAATGAGCAGTTCTTC. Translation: CASSLKPGTSSYNEQFF. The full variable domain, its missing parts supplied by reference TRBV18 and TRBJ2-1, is NAGVMQNPRHLVRRRGQEARLRCSPMKGHSHVYWYRQLPEEGLKFMVYLQKENIIDESGMPKERFSAEFPKEGPSILRIQQVVRGDSAAYFCASSLKPGTSSYNEQFFGPGTRLTVL.

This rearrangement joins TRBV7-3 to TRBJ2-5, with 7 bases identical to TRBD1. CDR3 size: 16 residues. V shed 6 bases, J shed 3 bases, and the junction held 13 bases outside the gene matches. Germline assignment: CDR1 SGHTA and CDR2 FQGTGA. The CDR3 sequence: CASSPGTAIPKETQYF. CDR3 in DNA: TGTGCCAGCAGTCCCGGGACAGCAATCCCTAAAGAGACCCAGTACTTC.

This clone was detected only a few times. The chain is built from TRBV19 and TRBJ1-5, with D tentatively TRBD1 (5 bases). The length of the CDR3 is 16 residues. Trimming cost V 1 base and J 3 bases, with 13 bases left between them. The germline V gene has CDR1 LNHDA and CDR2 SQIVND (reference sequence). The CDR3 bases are TGTGCCAGTAGTATAGGAACAGGAACCGTCAATCAGCCCCAGCATTTT. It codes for CASSIGTGTVNQPQHF.

The CDR3 nucleotides read TGTGCCAGCAGCCTGATAGGGGTGACTAATGAAAAACTGTTTTTT. It specifies CASSLIGVTNEKLFF. This chain links TRBV7-2 with TRBJ1-4; maybe TRBD1 (5 bases). The V end lost 5 bases, the J end lost 2 bases, and 12 bases lay between the germline ends. Germline assignment: CDR1 SGHTA and CDR2 FQGNSA. The CDR3 runs to 15 residues.

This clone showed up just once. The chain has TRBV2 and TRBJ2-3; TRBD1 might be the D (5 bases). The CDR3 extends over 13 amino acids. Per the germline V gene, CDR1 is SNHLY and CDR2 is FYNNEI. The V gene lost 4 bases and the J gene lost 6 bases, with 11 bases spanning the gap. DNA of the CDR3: TGTGCCAGCAGTGGGGGCCTCGCCGATACGCAGTATTTT. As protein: CASSGGLADTQYF.

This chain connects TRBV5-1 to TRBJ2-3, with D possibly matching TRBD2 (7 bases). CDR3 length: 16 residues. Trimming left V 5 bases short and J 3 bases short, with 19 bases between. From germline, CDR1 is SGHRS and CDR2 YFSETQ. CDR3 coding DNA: TGCGCCAGCAGATTAGGTAGGGGGGGCAAGACAGATACGCAGTATTTT. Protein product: CASRLGRGGKTDTQYF.

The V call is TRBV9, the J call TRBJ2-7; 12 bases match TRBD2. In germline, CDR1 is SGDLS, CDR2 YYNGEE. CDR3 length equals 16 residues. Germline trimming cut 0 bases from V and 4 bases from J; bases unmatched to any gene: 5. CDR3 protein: CASSVGTSGEIYEQYF. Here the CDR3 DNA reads TGTGCCAGCAGCGTAGGGACTAGCGGGGAAATATACGAGCAGTACTTC.

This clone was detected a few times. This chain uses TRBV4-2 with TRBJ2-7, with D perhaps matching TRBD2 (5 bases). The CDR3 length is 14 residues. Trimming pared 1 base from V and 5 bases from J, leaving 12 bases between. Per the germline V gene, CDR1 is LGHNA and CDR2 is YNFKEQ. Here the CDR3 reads CASSQGTPRDEQYF. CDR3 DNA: TGTGCCAGCAGCCAAGGGACTCCTAGGGACGAGCAGTACTTC.

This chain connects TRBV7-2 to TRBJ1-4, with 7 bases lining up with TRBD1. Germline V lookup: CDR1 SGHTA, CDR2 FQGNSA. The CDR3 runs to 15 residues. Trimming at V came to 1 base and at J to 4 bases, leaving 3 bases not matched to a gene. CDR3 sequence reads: CASSLGGQFNEKLFF. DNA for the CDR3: TGTGCCAGCAGCTTAGGGGGACAGTTTAATGAAAAACTGTTTTTT.

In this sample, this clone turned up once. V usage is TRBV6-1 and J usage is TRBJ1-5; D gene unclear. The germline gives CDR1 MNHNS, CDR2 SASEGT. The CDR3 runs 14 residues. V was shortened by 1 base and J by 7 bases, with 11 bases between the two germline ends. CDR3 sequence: CASSEVRGKQPQHF. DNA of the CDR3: TGTGCCAGCAGTGAAGTGCGAGGTAAACAGCCCCAGCATTTT.

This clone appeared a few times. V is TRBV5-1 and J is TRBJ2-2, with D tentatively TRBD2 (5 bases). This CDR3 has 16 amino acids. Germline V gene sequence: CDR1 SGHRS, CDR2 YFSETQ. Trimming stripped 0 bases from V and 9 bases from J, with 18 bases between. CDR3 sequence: CASSLGVHSEGRELFF. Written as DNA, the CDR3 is TGCGCCAGCAGCTTGGGAGTCCATAGCGAAGGCCGGGAGCTGTTTTTT.

CDR3 sequence reads: CASSDGDSNQPQHF. The CDR3 region has the DNA TGTGCCAGCAGTGACGGGGATAGCAATCAGCCCCAGCATTTT. The genes are TRBV2 and TRBJ1-5, with D hard to call. Germline CDR1 is SNHLY and CDR2 is FYNNEI. The CDR3 runs 14 residues. V was trimmed by 3 bases and J by 0 bases, leaving 6 bases between them. The entire variable domain, with the rest obtained from reference TRBV2 and TRBJ1-5, is as follows: EPEVTQTPSHQVTQMGQEVILRCVPISNHLYFYWYRQILGQKVEFLVSFYNNEISEKSEIFDDQFSVERPDGSNFTLKIRSTKLEDSAMYFCASSDGDSNQPQHFGDGTRLSIL.

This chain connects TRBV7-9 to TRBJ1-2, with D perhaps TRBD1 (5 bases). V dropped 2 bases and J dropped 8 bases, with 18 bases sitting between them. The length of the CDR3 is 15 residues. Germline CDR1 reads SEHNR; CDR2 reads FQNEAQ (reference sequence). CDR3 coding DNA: TGTGCCAGCAGCTTACGGGAGCAGGGTTTCGGGGGCTACACCTTC. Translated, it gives CASSLREQGFGGYTF. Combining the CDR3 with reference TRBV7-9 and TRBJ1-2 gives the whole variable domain DTGVSQNPRHKITKRGQNVTFRCDPISEHNRLYWYRQTLGQGPEFLTYFQNEAQLEKSRLLSDRFSAERPKGSFSTLEIQRTEQGDSAMYLCASSLREQGFGGYTFGSGTRLTVV.